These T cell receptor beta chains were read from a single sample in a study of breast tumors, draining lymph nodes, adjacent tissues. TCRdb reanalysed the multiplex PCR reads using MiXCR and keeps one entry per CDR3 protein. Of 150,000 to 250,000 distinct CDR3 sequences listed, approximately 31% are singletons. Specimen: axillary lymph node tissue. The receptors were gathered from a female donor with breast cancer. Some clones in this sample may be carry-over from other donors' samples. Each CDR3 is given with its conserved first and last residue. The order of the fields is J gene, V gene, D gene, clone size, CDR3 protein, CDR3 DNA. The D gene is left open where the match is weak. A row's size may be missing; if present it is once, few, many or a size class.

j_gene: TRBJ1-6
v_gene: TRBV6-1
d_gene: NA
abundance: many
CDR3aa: CASSERTRTEGGIPLHF
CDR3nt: TGTGCCAGCAGTGAAAGAACGCGGACAGAGGGGGGGATACCCCTCCACTTT

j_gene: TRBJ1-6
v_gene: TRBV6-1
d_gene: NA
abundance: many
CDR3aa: CASSDEVSASGDRIGSLHF
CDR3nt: TGTGCCAGCAGTGATGAGGTATCAGCGTCAGGGGACCGTATAGGATCCCTCCACTTT

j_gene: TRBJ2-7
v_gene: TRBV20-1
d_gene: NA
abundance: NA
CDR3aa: CSGQGGGYEQYF
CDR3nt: TGCAGTGGGCAAGGGGGAGGCTACGAGCAGTACTTC

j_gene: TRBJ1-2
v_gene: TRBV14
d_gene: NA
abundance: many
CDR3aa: CASSQGVRKNYGYTF
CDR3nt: TGTGCCAGCAGCCAAGGAGTTAGGAAAAACTATGGCTACACCTTC

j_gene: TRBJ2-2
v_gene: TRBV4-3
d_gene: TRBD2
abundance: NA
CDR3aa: CASSQMRGAGARTGELFF
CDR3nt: TGCGCCAGCAGCCAAATGCGGGGTGCGGGAGCACGAACCGGGGAGCTGTTTTTT

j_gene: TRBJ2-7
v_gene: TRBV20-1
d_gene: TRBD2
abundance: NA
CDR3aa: CSVRLAAYERYF
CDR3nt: TGCAGTGTTAGACTAGCGGCCTACGAGCGGTACTTC

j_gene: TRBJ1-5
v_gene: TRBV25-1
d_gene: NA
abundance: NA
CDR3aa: CASSATPGNDQPQHF
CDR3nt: TGTGCCAGCAGTGCTACCCCGGGGAACGATCAGCCCCAGCATTTT

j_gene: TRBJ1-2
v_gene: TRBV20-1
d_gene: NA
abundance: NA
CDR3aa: CSASTQAISGNTF
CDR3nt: TGCAGTGCTAGTACCCAGGCGATCTCTGGAAACACCTTC

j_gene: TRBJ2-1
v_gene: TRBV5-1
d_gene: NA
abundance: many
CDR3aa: CASSATPLNEQFF
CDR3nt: TGCGCCAGCAGCGCCACCCCCCTCAATGAGCAGTTCTTC

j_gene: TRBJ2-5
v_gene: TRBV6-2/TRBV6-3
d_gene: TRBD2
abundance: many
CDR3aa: CASSYGGLAGYQETQYF
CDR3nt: TGTGCCAGCAGTTACGGGGGACTAGCGGGGTACCAAGAGACCCAGTACTTC

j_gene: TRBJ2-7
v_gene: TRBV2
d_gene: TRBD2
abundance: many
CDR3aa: CASNPPRAPRGEQYF
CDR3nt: TGTGCCAGCAACCCTCCCCGGGCCCCGCGGGGGGAGCAGTACTTC

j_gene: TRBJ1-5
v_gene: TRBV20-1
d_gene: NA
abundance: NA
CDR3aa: CSARDRGGPTQPQHF
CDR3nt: TGCAGTGCTAGAGATAGAGGGGGTCCCACTCAGCCCCAGCATTTT

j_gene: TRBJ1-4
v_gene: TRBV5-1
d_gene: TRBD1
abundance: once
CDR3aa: CASSTTPDRRNEKLFF
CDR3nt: TGCGCCAGCAGCACAACCCCGGACAGGCGTAATGAAAAACTGTTTTTT

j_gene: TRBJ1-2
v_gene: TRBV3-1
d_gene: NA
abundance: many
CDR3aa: CASSQGGGMGYTF
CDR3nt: TGTGCCAGCAGCCAAGGGGGAGGGATGGGCTACACCTTC

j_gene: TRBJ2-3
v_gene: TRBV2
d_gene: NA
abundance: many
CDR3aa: CASSTQLGTQYF
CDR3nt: TGTGCCAGCTCAACCCAGCTCGGTACGCAGTATTTT

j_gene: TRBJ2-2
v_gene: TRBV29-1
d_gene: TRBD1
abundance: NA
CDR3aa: CSLPGQGESGELFF
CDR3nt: TGCAGCCTACCGGGACAGGGAGAGTCAGGGGAGCTGTTTTTT

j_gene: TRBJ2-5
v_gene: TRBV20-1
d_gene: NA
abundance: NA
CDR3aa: CSARATGYQETQYF
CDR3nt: TGCAGTGCTAGAGCAACCGGGTATCAAGAGACCCAGTACTTC

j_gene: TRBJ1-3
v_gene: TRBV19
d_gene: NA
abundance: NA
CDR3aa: CASITGTASGNTIYF
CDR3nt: TGTGCCAGTATTACCGGAACGGCCTCTGGAAACACCATATATTTT

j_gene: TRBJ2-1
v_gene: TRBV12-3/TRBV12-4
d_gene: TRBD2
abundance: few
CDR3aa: CASSPASGKYNEQFF
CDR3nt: TGTGCCAGCAGTCCCGCCAGCGGGAAATACAATGAGCAGTTCTTC

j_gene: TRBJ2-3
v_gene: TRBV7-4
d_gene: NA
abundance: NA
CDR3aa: CAWSGDGGHDTQYF
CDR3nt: TGTGCCTGGAGCGGGGACGGGGGGCATGATACGCAGTATTTT

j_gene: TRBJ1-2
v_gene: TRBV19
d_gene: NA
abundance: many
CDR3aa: CASSIAAALRNYGYTF
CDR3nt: TGTGCCAGTAGTATAGCGGCGGCTTTACGTAACTATGGCTACACCTTC

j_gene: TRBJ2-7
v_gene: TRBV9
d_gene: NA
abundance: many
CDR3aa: CASSALARVPTYEQYF
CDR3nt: TGTGCCAGCAGCGCACTAGCTCGGGTCCCCACCTACGAGCAGTACTTC

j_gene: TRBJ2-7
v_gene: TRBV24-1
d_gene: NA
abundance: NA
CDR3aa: CAPEAQVGYEQYF
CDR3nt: TGTGCCCCCGAAGCGCAGGTCGGGTACGAGCAGTACTTC

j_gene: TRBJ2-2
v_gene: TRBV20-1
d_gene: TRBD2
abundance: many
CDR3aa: CSARDLLSGGDIAGELFF
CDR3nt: TGCAGTGCTAGAGATTTGCTTAGCGGGGGGGATATAGCCGGGGAGCTGTTTTTT

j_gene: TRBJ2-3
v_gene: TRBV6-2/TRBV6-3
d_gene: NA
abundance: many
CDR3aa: CASSYEDTQYF
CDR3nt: TGTGCCAGCAGTTACGAAGATACGCAGTATTTT

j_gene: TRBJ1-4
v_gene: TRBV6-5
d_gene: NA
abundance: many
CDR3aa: CASSHRRGGDEKLFF
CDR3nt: TGTGCCAGCAGTCACCGCCGTGGGGGCGATGAAAAACTGTTTTTT

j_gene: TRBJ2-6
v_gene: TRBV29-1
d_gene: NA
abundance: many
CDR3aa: CSVEGGSGANVLTF
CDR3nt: TGCAGCGTTGAAGGAGGGTCTGGGGCCAACGTCCTGACTTTC

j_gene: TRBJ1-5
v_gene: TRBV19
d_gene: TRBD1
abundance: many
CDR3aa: CASSIRRDSSQSGQPQHF
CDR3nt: TGTGCCAGTAGTATTAGAAGGGACAGCTCCCAGAGTGGACAGCCCCAGCATTTT

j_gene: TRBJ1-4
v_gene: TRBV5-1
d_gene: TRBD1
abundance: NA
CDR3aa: CASSLSSTGGGGALFF
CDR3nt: TGCGCCAGCAGCCTATCCAGCACAGGGGGAGGAGGGGCACTGTTTTTT

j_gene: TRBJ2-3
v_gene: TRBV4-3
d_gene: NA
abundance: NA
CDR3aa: CASSQDLGALSRNTQYF
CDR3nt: TGCGCCAGCAGCCAAGATCTGGGGGCATTAAGCAGGAATACGCAGTATTTT

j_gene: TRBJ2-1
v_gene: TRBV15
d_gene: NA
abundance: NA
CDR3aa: CATSREQSEGSYNEQFF
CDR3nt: TGTGCCACCAGCAGGGAACAGTCGGAGGGCTCCTACAATGAGCAGTTCTTC

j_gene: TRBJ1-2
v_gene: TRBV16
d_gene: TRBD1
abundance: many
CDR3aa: CASSPLDRNYGYTF
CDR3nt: TGTGCCAGCAGCCCCCTGGACAGGAACTATGGCTACACCTTC

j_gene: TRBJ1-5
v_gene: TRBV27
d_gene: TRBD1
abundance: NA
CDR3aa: CASSLQGRGNQPQHF
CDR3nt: TGTGCCAGCAGTCTACAGGGGCGAGGGAATCAGCCCCAGCATTTT

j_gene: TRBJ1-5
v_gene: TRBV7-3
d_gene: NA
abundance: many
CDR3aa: CASVWVGRQPQHF
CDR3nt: TGTGCCAGCGTCTGGGTGGGGCGTCAGCCCCAGCATTTT

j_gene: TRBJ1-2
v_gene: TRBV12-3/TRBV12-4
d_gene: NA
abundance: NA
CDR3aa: CASSLTERGGHTF
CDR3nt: TGTGCCAGCAGTCTCACGGAGCGGGGTGGCCACACCTTC

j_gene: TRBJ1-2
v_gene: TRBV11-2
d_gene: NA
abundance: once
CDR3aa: CASSLEGGRRRSYTF
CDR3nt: TGTGCCAGCAGCTTAGAAGGGGGACGTAGGCGCAGCTACACCTTC

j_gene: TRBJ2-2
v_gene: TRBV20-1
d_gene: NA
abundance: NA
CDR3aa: CSARGWAGELFF
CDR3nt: TGCAGTGCTAGAGGGTGGGCAGGGGAGCTGTTTTTT

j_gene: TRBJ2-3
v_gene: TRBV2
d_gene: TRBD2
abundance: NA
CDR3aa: CASSDSTSGRPDTQYF
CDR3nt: TGTGCCAGCAGTGACTCAACTAGCGGGAGACCAGATACGCAGTATTTT

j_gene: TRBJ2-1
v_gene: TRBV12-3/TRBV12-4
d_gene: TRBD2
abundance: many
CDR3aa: CASSLSGTSGSDEQFF
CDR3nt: TGTGCCAGCAGTCTCTCCGGGACTAGCGGGTCTGATGAGCAGTTCTTC

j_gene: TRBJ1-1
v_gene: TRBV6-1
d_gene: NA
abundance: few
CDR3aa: CASTPPGTEAFF
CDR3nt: TGTGCCAGCACCCCCCCGGGCACTGAAGCTTTCTTT

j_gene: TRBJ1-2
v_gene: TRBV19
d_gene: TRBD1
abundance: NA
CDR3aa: CASKGQGLSNYGYTF
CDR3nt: TGTGCCAGCAAGGGACAGGGCCTTTCAAACTATGGCTACACCTTC

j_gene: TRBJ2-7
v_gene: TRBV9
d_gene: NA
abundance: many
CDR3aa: CASSVGLPLGGTTYEQYF
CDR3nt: TGTGCCAGCAGCGTAGGGCTGCCGTTGGGGGGCACCACCTACGAGCAGTACTTC

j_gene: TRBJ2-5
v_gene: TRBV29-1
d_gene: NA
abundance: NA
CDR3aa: CSVEEGLQETQYF
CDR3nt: TGCAGCGTTGAGGAGGGCCTTCAAGAGACCCAGTACTTC

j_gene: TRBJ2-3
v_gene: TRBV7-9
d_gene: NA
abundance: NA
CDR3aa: CASSTGDTDTQYF
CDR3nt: TGTGCCAGCAGCACGGGGGACACAGATACGCAGTATTTT

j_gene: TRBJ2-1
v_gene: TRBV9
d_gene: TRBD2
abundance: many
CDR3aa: CASSVSTSGGAGNEQFF
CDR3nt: TGTGCCAGCAGCGTATCAACTAGCGGGGGGGCTGGCAATGAGCAGTTCTTC

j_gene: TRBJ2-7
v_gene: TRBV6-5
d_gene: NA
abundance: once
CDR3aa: CASSIYLCSVEDRAYEQYF
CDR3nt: NA

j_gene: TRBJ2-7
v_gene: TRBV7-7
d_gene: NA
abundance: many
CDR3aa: CASSPTASSYEQYF
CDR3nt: TGTGCTAGCAGCCCTACAGCCAGCTCCTACGAGCAGTACTTC

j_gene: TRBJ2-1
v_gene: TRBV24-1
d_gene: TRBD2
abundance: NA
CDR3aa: CATSRGGGRGVNEQFF
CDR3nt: TGTGCCACCAGTCGAGGAGGCGGGAGGGGGGTAAATGAGCAGTTCTTC

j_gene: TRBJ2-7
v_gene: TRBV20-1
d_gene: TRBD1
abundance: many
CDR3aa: CSARDWGTGRTSYEQYF
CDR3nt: TGCAGTGCTAGAGATTGGGGGACAGGGCGTACTTCCTACGAGCAGTACTTC

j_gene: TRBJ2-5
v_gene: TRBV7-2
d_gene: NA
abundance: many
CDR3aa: CASSPSRGQETQYF
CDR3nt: TGTGCCAGCAGCCCAAGTAGGGGGCAAGAGACCCAGTACTTC

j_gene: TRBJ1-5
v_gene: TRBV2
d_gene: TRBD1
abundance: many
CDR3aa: CASSRDSIPKPQHF
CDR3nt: TGTGCCAGCAGTCGGGACAGCATCCCGAAGCCCCAGCATTTT

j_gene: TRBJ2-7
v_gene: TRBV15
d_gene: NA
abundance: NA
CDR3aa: CATGRGGGSYEQYF
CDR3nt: TGTGCCACCGGCAGAGGAGGGGGCTCCTACGAGCAGTACTTC

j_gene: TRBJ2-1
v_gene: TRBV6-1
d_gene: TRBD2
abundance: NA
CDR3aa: CASSEVGLAGGGRHEQFF
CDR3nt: TGTGCCAGCAGTGAAGTGGGACTAGCGGGAGGGGGGAGGCATGAGCAGTTCTTC

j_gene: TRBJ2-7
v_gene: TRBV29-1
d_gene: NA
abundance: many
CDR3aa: CSVAGIYEQYF
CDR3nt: TGCAGCGTTGCCGGGATTTACGAGCAGTACTTC

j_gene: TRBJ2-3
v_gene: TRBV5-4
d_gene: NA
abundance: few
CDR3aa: CASSWGPDTQYF
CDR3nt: TGTGCCAGCAGCTGGGGACCTGATACGCAGTATTTT

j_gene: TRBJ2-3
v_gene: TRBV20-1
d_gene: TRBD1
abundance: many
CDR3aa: CSAPSTGQGKDTQYF
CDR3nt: TGCAGTGCTCCCTCCACGGGACAGGGGAAAGATACGCAGTATTTT